The 6 T cell receptor beta chains reported below all come from one sample, sequenced in a study of cytomegalovirus exposure and HLA in healthy donors (dated by TCRdb to 2017 to 2019). The library was produced with the immunoSEQ multiplex PCR assay. The multiplex PCR relied on a mix of 60 forward primers for TCR Vbeta segments and 13 reverse primers for TCR Jbeta segments. In its TCRdb copy, this immuneACCESS table keeps in-frame sequences only and misses some clones. Where compared with another copy, unresolved V genes explain less than half of these, and the others have no known cause. This sample gives about 120,000 clones in total; more than 65% of them show up just once. 1.4% to 1.5% of the sample comes from the top ten. The sequenced sample was PBMCs. The receptors derive from a woman aged 18-30 years in good health and CMV-seronegative.

V and J are TRBV4-3 and TRBJ1-1; D is undetermined. Per germline, CDR1 LGHNA and CDR2 YSLEER. Trimming shortened V by 0 bases and J by 3 bases, and 8 bases separated the two germline ends. The CDR3 contains 14 residues. The CDR3 spells CASSQDPPDTEAFF. CDR3 in DNA: TGCGCCAGCAGCCAAGATCCCCCAGACACTGAAGCTTTCTTT.

This clone appeared a single time. V is TRBV19 and J is TRBJ1-4, with D unresolved. The CDR3 covers 13 residues. Per the germline V gene, CDR1 is LNHDA and CDR2 is SQIVND (reference sequence). With 4 bases removed from V and 7 bases from J, the gap between germline ends came to 10 bases. CDR3 bases: TGTGCCAGTAGTAAGCGTTGGAGTGAAAAACTGTTTTTT. Protein: CASSKRWSEKLFF.

The V and J genes are TRBV4-2 and TRBJ2-7; D is possibly TRBD2 (6 bases). Looked up from germline, CDR1 is LGHNA and CDR2 is YNFKEQ. The CDR3 is 13 residues long. Trimming pared 1 base from V and 3 bases from J, leaving 7 bases between. The CDR3 DNA is TGTGCCAGCAGCCAAGGGGACTTCTACGAGCAGTACTTC. This gives the protein CASSQGDFYEQYF.

The chain combines TRBV27 with TRBJ2-4; TRBD2 matches 9 bases. V was pared by 8 bases and J by 8 bases, with 16 bases of the junction left unmatched. The CDR3 contains 16 residues. In germline, CDR1 is MNHEY, CDR2 SMNVEV (reference sequence). CDR3 nucleotides: TGTGCCAGCTCGCCTGGAGCGCGGGGGGGCATATACATTCAGTACTTC. Its translation is CASSPGARGGIYIQYF.

The chain links TRBV14 to TRBJ2-7, with D maybe TRBD1 (5 bases). Per the germline V gene, CDR1 is SGHDN and CDR2 is FVKESK. V shed 5 bases and J shed 5 bases, with 7 bases lying between them. This CDR3 spans 11 amino acids. CDR3 region: CASSIGDEQYF. DNA for the CDR3: TGTGCCAGCAGCATAGGGGACGAGCAGTACTTC.

On this clone itself: At the DNA level, this CDR3 is encoded by other sequences in the same sample as well. The chain carries TRBV28 and TRBJ1-1; TRBD1 might be the D (6 bases). Germline V CDR1 and CDR2: MDHEN, SYDVKM. The CDR3 consists of 15 residues. Trimming stripped 2 bases from V and 2 bases from J, with 12 bases between. The chain's CDR3 is CASSLGTGPNTEAFF. CDR3 coding DNA: TGTGCCAGCAGTTTAGGAACAGGGCCAAACACTGAAGCTTTCTTT.